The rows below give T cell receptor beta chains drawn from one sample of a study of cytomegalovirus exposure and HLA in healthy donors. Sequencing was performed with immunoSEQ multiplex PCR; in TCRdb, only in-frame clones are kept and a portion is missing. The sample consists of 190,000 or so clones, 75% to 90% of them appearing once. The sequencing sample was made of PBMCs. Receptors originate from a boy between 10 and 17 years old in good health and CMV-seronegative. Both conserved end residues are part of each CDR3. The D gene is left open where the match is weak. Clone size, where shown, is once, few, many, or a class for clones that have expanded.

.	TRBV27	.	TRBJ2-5	CASSPQGSGETQYF	TGTGCCAGCAGTCCACAGGGAAGTGGGGAGACCCAGTACTTC
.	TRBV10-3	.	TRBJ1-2	CAISDRGDPKTNYGYTF	TGTGCCATCAGTGATCGGGGGGACCCAAAGACTAACTATGGCTACACCTTC
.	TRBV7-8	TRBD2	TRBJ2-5	CASARLAGVETQYF	TGTGCCAGTGCCCGACTAGCGGGGGTGGAGACCCAGTACTTC
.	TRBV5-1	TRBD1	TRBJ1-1	CASSAGTGAWEAFF	TGCGCCAGCAGCGCGGGGACAGGGGCCTGGGAAGCTTTCTTT
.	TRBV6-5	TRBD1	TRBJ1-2	CASRRDRGYYGYTF	TGTGCCAGCAGAAGGGACAGGGGTTACTATGGCTACACCTTC
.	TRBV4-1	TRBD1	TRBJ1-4	CASSLQGQWEKLFF	TGCGCCAGCAGCCTACAGGGGCAATGGGAAAAACTGTTTTTT
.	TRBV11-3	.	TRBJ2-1	CASSLDGTLNEQFF	TGTGCCAGCAGCTTAGATGGGACTCTCAATGAGCAGTTCTTC
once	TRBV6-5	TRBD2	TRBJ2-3	CASSYVAGGTDTQYF	TGTGCCAGCAGTTACGTCGCGGGGGGCACAGATACGCAGTATTTT
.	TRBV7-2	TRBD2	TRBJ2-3	CASSSQITSGRPLADTQYF	TGTGCCAGCAGCTCCCAAATTACTAGCGGGAGGCCTCTAGCAGATACGCAGTATTTT
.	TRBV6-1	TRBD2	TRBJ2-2	CASSIAGRRTGELFF	TGTGCCAGCAGTATAGCGGGGAGAAGGACCGGGGAGCTGTTTTTT
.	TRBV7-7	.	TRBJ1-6	CASSPWGRTPNSPLHF	TGTGCTAGCAGTCCCTGGGGCAGGACCCCTAATTCACCCCTCCACTTT
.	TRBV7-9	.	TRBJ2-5	CASSLQVGRETQYF	TGTGCCAGCAGCTTACAGGTCGGGAGAGAGACCCAGTACTTC
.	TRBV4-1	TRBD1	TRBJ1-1	CASSQDRGTVLTLNTEAFF	TGCGCCAGCAGCCAAGATCGGGGGACAGTCCTTACATTGAACACTGAAGCTTTCTTT
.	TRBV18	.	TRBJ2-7	CASSPSSFRGYEQYF	TGTGCCAGCTCACCGTCTTCGTTTAGGGGCTACGAGCAGTACTTC
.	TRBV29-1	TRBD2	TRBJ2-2	CSLIVGGTGELFF	TGCAGCCTGATTGTGGGGGGGACCGGGGAGCTGTTTTTT
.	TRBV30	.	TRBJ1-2	CAWSVSYGYTF	TGTGCCTGGAGTGTCAGCTATGGCTACACCTTC
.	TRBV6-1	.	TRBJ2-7	CASSEQGKPSYEQYF	TGTGCCAGCAGTGAACAGGGGAAACCCTCCTACGAGCAGTACTTC
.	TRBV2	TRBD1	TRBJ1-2	CASSPLLDRVDGYTF	TGTGCCAGCAGTCCCCTCCTTGACAGGGTAGATGGCTACACCTTC
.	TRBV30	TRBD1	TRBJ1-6	CAWSRGQGDSPLHF	TGTGCCTGGAGTAGGGGACAGGGGGATTCACCCCTCCACTTT
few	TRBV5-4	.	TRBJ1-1	CASSLGPNTEAFF	TGTGCCAGCAGCTTGGGGCCGAACACTGAAGCTTTCTTT
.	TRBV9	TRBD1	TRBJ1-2	CASSPRDRGYGYTF	TGTGCCAGCAGCCCGCGGGACAGGGGATATGGCTACACCTTC
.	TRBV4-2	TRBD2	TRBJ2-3	CASSQDLAGVGDTQYF	TGTGCCAGCAGCCAAGATCTAGCGGGAGTGGGAGATACGCAGTATTTT
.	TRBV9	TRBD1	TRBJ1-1	CASSARNRGTEAFF	TGTGCCAGCAGCGCAAGAAACAGGGGGACTGAAGCTTTCTTT
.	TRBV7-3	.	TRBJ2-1	CASSLSARVLDAYNEQFF	TGTGCCAGCAGCTTAAGTGCGAGGGTATTGGACGCCTACAATGAGCAGTTCTTC
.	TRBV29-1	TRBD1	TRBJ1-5	CSVGEEGAYNQPQHF	TGCAGCGTTGGTGAAGAGGGGGCCTACAATCAGCCCCAGCATTTT
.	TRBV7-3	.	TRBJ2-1	CASSQGTLNEQFF	TGTGCCAGCAGCCAGGGGACGCTCAATGAGCAGTTCTTC
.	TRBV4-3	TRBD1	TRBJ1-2	CASSRLRTGGPYGYTF	TGCGCCAGCAGCCGATTGAGGACAGGGGGCCCCTATGGCTACACCTTC
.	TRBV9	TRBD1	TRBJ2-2	CASSVSGTANTGELFF	TGTGCCAGCAGCGTCTCCGGGACAGCGAACACCGGGGAGCTGTTTTTT
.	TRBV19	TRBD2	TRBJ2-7	CASSIAGSGRAYEQYF	TGTGCCAGTAGTATAGCCGGTAGCGGGAGGGCCTACGAGCAGTACTTC
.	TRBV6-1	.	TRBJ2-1	CASSEVAGLNEQFF	TGTGCCAGCAGTGAAGTGGCAGGGTTGAATGAGCAGTTCTTC
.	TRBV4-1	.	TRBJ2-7	CASRSLPVLTYEQYF	TGCGCCAGCAGATCCCTCCCGGTCCTTACCTACGAGCAGTACTTC
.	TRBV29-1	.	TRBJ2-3	CSVDLAKSADTQYF	TGCAGCGTTGACCTGGCGAAGAGCGCAGATACGCAGTATTTT
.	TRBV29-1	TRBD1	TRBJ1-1	CSVEVTGGNTEAFF	TGCAGCGTTGAAGTCACAGGGGGGAACACTGAAGCTTTCTTT
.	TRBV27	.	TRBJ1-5	CARTQVPSNQPQHF	TGTGCCAGGACACAGGTCCCTAGCAATCAGCCCCAGCATTTT
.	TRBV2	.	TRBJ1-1	CAGVWGRNTEAFF	TGTGCCGGCGTTTGGGGGCGAAACACTGAAGCTTTCTTT
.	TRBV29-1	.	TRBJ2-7	CSVATRQVRPYEQYF	TGCAGCGTTGCTACGCGACAGGTGCGCCCCTACGAGCAGTACTTC
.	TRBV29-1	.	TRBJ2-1	CSTSGGLNEQFF	TGCAGCACATCAGGGGGGCTAAATGAGCAGTTCTTC
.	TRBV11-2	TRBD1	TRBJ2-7	CASSIGTGAYEQYF	TGTGCCAGCAGCATCGGGACAGGAGCCTACGAGCAGTACTTC
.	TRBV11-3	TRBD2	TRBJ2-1	CASSLAGEVVTQFF	TGTGCCAGCAGCTTGGCGGGAGAGGTGGTAACGCAGTTCTTC
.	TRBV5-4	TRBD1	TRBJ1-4	CASSQRSGGLQEKLFF	TGTGCCAGCAGCCAGCGGTCAGGGGGGCTTCAGGAAAAACTGTTTTTT
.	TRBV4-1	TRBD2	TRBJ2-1	CASSQDLWAGGPIYRTEQFF	TGCGCCAGCAGCCAAGATCTTTGGGCGGGGGGGCCCATTTATAGAACTGAGCAGTTCTTC
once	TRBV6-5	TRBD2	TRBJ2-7	CASREGSSYEQYF	TGTGCCAGCCGGGAGGGCAGCTCCTACGAGCAGTACTTC
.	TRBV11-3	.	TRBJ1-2	CASSLGSGYYGYTF	TGTGCCAGCAGCTTAGGATCAGGCTACTATGGCTACACCTTC
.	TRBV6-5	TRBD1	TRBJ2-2	CASSADREGELFF	TGTGCCAGCAGTGCAGACAGGGAGGGGGAGCTGTTTTTT
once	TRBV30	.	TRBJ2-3	CAWSTGHYTHTDTQYF	TGTGCCTGGAGTACGGGTCACTATACCCACACAGATACGCAGTATTTT
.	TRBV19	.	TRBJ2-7	CASSSSSYEQYF	TGTGCCAGTAGTTCGAGCTCCTACGAGCAGTACTTC
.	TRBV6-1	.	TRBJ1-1	CASSEGSQVWNTEAFF	TGTGCCAGCAGTGAAGGGTCACAGGTTTGGAACACTGAAGCTTTCTTT
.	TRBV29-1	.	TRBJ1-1	CSVEGQSEAFF	TGCAGCGTTGAGGGGCAGTCTGAAGCTTTCTTT
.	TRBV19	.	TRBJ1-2	CASSPDRAYGYTF	TGTGCCAGTAGTCCGGACAGAGCCTATGGCTACACCTTC
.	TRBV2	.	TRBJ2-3	CASRDTLADTQYF	TGTGCCAGCAGGGACACTCTCGCAGATACGCAGTATTTT
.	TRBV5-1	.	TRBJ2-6	CASSLDRAGANVLTF	TGCGCCAGCAGCCTAGACAGAGCTGGGGCCAACGTCCTGACTTTC
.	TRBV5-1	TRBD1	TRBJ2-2	CASRSGQGRTGELFF	TGCGCCAGCAGATCCGGACAGGGGCGAACCGGGGAGCTGTTTTTT
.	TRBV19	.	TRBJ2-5	CASSFAGGETQYF	TGTGCCAGTAGTTTCGCGGGTGGGGAGACCCAGTACTTC
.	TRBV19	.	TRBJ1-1	CASTPDSNMNTEAFF	TGTGCAAGTACGCCTGACAGCAACATGAACACTGAAGCTTTCTTT